This TCR beta chain originates from a study of cytomegalovirus exposure and HLA in healthy donors. V was clipped by 8 bases and J by 4 bases, with 10 bases between them. From germline, CDR1 is SNHLY and CDR2 FYNNEI. This CDR3 is built from 12 residues. Assay: immunoSEQ multiplex PCR; the TCRdb copy retains only in-frame clones and omits some. The sample shows roughly 60,000 clones, approximately 96% of them seen only once. Sequenced: PBMCs. The receptor comes from a young man in good health and CMV-seronegative. The chain is built from TRBV2 and TRBJ2-3; D unclear. The CDR3 DNA is TGTGCCAGCTTCTCCTCCCCAGATACGCAGTATTTT. Protein: CASFSSPDTQYF.